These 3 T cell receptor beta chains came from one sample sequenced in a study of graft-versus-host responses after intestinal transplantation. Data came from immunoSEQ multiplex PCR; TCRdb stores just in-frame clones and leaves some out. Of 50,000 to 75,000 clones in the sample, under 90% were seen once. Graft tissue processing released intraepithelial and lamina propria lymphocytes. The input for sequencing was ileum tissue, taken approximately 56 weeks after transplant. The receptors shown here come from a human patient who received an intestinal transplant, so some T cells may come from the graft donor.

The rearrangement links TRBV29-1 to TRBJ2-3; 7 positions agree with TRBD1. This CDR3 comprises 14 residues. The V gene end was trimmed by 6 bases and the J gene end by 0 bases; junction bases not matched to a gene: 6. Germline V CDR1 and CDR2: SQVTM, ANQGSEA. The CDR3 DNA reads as TGCAGCGTCGATGGGACAGCTAGCACAGATACGCAGTATTTT. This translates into CSVDGTASTDTQYF.

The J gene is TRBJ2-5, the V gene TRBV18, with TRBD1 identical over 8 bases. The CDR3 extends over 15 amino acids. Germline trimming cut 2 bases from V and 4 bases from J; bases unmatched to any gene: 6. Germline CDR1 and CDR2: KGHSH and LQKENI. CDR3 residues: CASSPGTGLGETQYF. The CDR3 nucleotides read TGTGCCAGCTCACCAGGGACAGGTTTAGGAGAGACCCAGTACTTC.

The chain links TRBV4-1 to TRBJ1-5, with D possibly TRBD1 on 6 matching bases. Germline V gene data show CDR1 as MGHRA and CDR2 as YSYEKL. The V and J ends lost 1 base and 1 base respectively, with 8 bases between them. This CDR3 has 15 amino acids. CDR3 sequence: CASSQGGRSNQPQHF. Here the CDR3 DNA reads TGCGCCAGCAGCCAAGGGGGGCGCAGCAATCAGCCCCAGCATTTT.